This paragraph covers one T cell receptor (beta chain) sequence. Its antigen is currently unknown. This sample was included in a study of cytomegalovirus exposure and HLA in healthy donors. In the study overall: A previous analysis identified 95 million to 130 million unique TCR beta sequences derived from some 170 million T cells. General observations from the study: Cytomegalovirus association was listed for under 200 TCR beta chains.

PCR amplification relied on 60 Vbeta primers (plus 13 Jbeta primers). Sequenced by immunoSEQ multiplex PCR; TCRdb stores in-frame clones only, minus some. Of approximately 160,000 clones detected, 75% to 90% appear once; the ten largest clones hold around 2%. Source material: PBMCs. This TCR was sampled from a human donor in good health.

The CDR3 bases are TGTGCCAGTAGTATAGTGGACTCTCTCACAGATACGCAGTATTTT. It codes for CASSIVDSLTDTQYF. The chain is built from TRBV19 and TRBJ2-3, with a weak D call TRBD2 (5 bases). This CDR3 region has 15 residues. Germline CDR1 LNHDA, CDR2 SQIVND (reference sequence). V was clipped by 1 base and J by 2 bases, with 10 bases between them.